The next 27 T cell receptor beta chains were all read from a single sample in a study of Graves' ophthalmopathy and Graves' hyperthyroidism. The authors amplified TCR beta CDR3 regions from RNA transcripts. A first-round RT-PCR used HTBI primers, followed by a second-round multiplex PCR. TCRdb reprocessed the multiplex PCR reads via MiXCR and lists one record per CDR3 protein. The repertoire holds hundreds of thousands of distinct CDR3 sequences, with 20% to 25% as singletons. The specimen was peripheral blood. These receptors originate from a woman between 45 and 65 years old with Graves' ophthalmopathy.

This chain joins TRBV28 and TRBJ1-1; D ambiguous. CDR1 is MDHEN and CDR2 is SYDVKM in the germline V gene. The CDR3 runs to 12 residues. V was cut by 3 bases and J by 7 bases, with 9 bases left in between. CDR3 nucleotide sequence: TGTGCCAGCAGTTTTTCGATCAGTGAAGCTTTCTTT. This sequence encodes CASSFSISEAFF.

About this clonotype: A much bigger clone sits one base away, suggesting this may be a read error. The chain is built from TRBV7-9 and TRBJ1-1; the D gene is possibly TRBD1 (5 bases). This CDR3 contains 14 residues. The V end was cut by 1 base, the J end by 2 bases, with 8 bases between. Germline assignment: CDR1 SEHNR and CDR2 FQNEAQ (reference sequence). The CDR3 region has the DNA TGTGCCAGCAGCTTAGGGGGGGACAACACTGAAGCTTTCTTT. Translating it yields CASSLGGDNTEAFF.

The sample holds many counts of this clonotype. The CDR3 sequence is CASSLGRWGAYTEAFF. The CDR3 DNA reads TGTGCCAGCAGCCTCGGCCGATGGGGAGCGTATACTGAAGCTTTCTTT. The chain is built from TRBV11-1 and TRBJ1-1; unclear D gene. Germline V CDR1 and CDR2: SGHAT, FQDESV (reference sequence). The CDR3 totals 16 residues. Trimming took 5 bases from V and 5 from J, leaving 21 bases between them.

This rearrangement joins TRBV9 to TRBJ2-7, with 12 positions matching TRBD2. In germline, CDR1 is SGDLS, CDR2 YYNGEE. The CDR3 sequence is 15 residues long. Trimming at V came to 4 bases and at J to 5 bases, leaving 7 bases not matched to a gene. The CDR3 DNA reads TGTGCCAGCAGCATGACTAGCGGGAGTGCAGACGAGCAGTACTTC. Amino acids: CASSMTSGSADEQYF.

This clonotype was seen ten or more times. This chain links TRBV6-1 with TRBJ2-5, with 9 bases that match TRBD2. With V trimmed by 1 base and J by 5 bases, 8 bases remained unmatched. CDR3 size: 16 residues. CDR1 MNHNS and CDR2 SASEGT come from the germline V gene. CDR3 protein: CASSEEGSGRFETQYF. CDR3 nucleotide sequence: TGTGCCAGCAGTGAAGAGGGTAGCGGGAGATTTGAGACCCAGTACTTC.

The sample holds many counts of this clonotype. The CDR3 region is CASSETGTGHYEQYF. CDR3 DNA sequence: TGTGCCAGCAGTGAAACCGGGACAGGGCACTACGAGCAGTACTTC. The chain is built from TRBV12-3 or TRBV12-4 and TRBJ2-7; 9 nucleotides match TRBD1. V gave up 5 bases and J gave up 3 bases; unmatched junction bases: 8. The CDR3 has 15 residues.

This clonotype was seen at least ten times. The chain employs TRBV5-1 and TRBJ1-1; D is ambiguous. V lost 1 base and J 10 bases, leaving 14 bases between the germline ends. The germline CDR1 and CDR2 sequences are SGHRS and YFSETQ. CDR3 length: 13 residues. The CDR3 bases are TGCGCCAGCAGCTTGTCAGGACCGGTTAGAGCTTTCTTT. Translating it yields CASSLSGPVRAFF.

This clonotype was seen many times. The chain couples TRBV7-3 to TRBJ1-1; unclear D gene. Trimming left V 0 bases short and J 8 bases short, with 13 bases between. The germline V gene has CDR1 SGHTA and CDR2 FQGTGA. The CDR3 has 14 residues. In DNA, the CDR3 is TGTGCCAGCAGCTTAACTCCGCAAGGCTCCGAAGCTTTCTTT. It specifies CASSLTPQGSEAFF.

This clonotype was counted ten times or more. CDR3 nucleotide sequence: TGTGCCAGCAGTCCACTCCTTCTAGCGCCCACCTACGAGCAGTACTTC. Protein product: CASSPLLLAPTYEQYF. The chain is built from TRBV28 and TRBJ2-7, with TRBD2 as a possible D gene (6 bases). Germline lookup yields CDR1 MDHEN and CDR2 SYDVKM. V lost 5 bases and J 2 bases, leaving 19 bases between the germline ends. The CDR3 has 16 residues.

This clonotype occurred many times. The chain links TRBV20-1 to TRBJ2-5, with D perhaps being TRBD1 or TRBD2 (5 bases each). Germline V gene lookup returns CDR1 DFQATT and CDR2 SNEGSKA (reference sequence). The CDR3 runs 15 residues. The V end lost 4 bases, the J end lost 2 bases, and 17 bases lay between the germline ends. The CDR3 sequence is CSATPNPGPQETQYF. The DNA of the CDR3 is TGCAGTGCTACCCCCAATCCGGGACCACAAGAGACCCAGTACTTC.

This clonotype was detected ten times or more. The genes are TRBV10-3 and TRBJ1-2; D might be TRBD1 (5 bases). The CDR3 loop spans 15 amino acids. Germline lookup yields CDR1 ENHRY and CDR2 SYGVKD. Trimming took 10 bases from V and 3 from J, leaving 21 bases between them. The CDR3 bases are TGTGCCACCCGCAGGGAGGTATCAGGTGACTATGGCTACACCTTC. It codes for CATRREVSGDYGYTF.

This clonotype was observed at least ten times. J is TRBJ2-7 and V is TRBV6-2 or TRBV6-3; tentative D call: TRBD2 (5 bases). Germline assignment: CDR1 MNHEY and CDR2 SVGEGT. The V end lost 2 bases, the J end lost 3 bases, and 17 bases lay between the germline ends. The CDR3 runs to 16 residues. Here the CDR3 DNA reads TGTGCCAGCAGTTACGAGCTCCGCGGGCGGTACTACGAGCAGTACTTC. Translated, it gives CASSYELRGRYYEQYF.

Details on this clonotype: A much larger clone differs from this one at a single base, so this may be a read error. J is TRBJ2-5 and V is TRBV6-5; D gene ambiguous. Trimming took 3 bases from V and 4 from J, leaving 3 bases between them. The germline V gene encodes CDR1 MNHEY and CDR2 SVGAGI. CDR3 size: 11 residues. The DNA for the CDR3 is TGTGCCAGCAGTTATTTAGAGACCCAGTACTTC. Protein product: CASSYLETQYF.

This clonotype came up many times. The gene calls are TRBV24-1 and TRBJ2-7; D is unresolved. Trimming stripped 2 bases from V and 7 bases from J, with 11 bases between. Looked up from germline, CDR1 is KGHDR and CDR2 is SFDVKD. The CDR3 has 13 amino acids. CDR3 amino acids: CATSDSGLMEQYF. The CDR3 DNA reads TGTGCCACCAGTGATTCGGGCCTCATGGAGCAGTACTTC.

CDR3 sequence reads: CASRLDYSKDMNTEAFF. The CDR3 bases are TGTGCCAGCAGACTAGACTACTCGAAGGACATGAACACTGAAGCTTTCTTT. The chain employs TRBV6-1 and TRBJ1-1; D perhaps matches TRBD1 (5 bases). This CDR3 contains 17 residues. CDR1 and CDR2 (germline): MNHNS, SASEGT. Trimming removed 6 bases from V and 0 bases from J, with 20 bases in between.

Ten or more counts support this clonotype. An end of the junction does not agree with germline; a read error may underlie this. The J gene is TRBJ2-3, the V gene TRBV12-3 or TRBV12-4; 10 positions agree with TRBD2. The CDR3 extends over 12 amino acids. The CDR3 reads CASSLAGVGQYF. The CDR3 DNA sequence: TGTGCCAGCAGTCTAGCGGGAGTTGGGCAGTATTTT.

This clonotype occurred many times. This chain connects TRBV28 to TRBJ1-5; D gene ambiguous. Trimming left V 5 bases short and J 0 bases short, with 14 bases between. The germline V gene encodes CDR1 MDHEN and CDR2 SYDVKM. There are 16 residues in the CDR3. The CDR3, as DNA: TGTGCCAGCAGTCCCCCACGGCCGGATAGCAATCAGCCCCAGCATTTT. Its translation: CASSPPRPDSNQPQHF.

This clonotype was counted ten times or more. The CDR3 nucleotides read TGTGCCAGCGAATCATATACGGGTGAGCAGTACTTC. Protein product: CASESYTGEQYF. This chain links TRBV19 with TRBJ2-7; D remains ambiguous. CDR3 size: 12 residues. The ends were cut back, 9 bases at V and 7 bases at J, with 16 bases in the middle. Germline V CDR1 and CDR2: LNHDA, SQIVND (reference sequence). Looking up the rest from reference TRBV19 and TRBJ2-7 gives the full variable domain: DGGITQSPKYLFRKEGQNVTLSCEQNLNHDAMYWYRQDPGQGLRLIYYSQIVNDFQKGDIAEGYSVSREKKESFPLTVTSAQKNPTAFYLCASESYTGEQYFGPGTRLTVT.

Many counts were recorded for this clonotype. This chain uses TRBV24-1 with TRBJ2-2; possibly TRBD2 for D (5 bases). The CDR3 is 16 residues long. Germline V gives CDR1 KGHDR, CDR2 SFDVKD. V was pared by 1 base and J by 7 bases, with 15 bases between. Written as DNA, the CDR3 is TGTGCCACCAGTGATTTCACCGTTACTAGAGTCGGGGAGCTGTTTTTT. Protein sequence: CATSDFTVTRVGELFF.

This clonotype was seen ten or more times. This chain joins TRBV6-1 and TRBJ1-3; tentatively, D is TRBD1 (5 bases). Germline-derived CDR1 and CDR2 are MNHNS and SASEGT. The CDR3 is made up of 14 amino acids. V was pared by 7 bases and J by 2 bases, with 12 bases between. In DNA form, the CDR3 reads TGTGCCAGCACACCCGGGGGAGCTGGAAACACCATATATTTT. This translates into CASTPGGAGNTIYF.

Points on this clonotype: One junction end does not reproduce the germline sequence, and a read error may be involved. V usage is TRBV6-1 and J usage is TRBJ1-5; TRBD1 matches 7 bases. The CDR3 sequence is 15 residues long. Germline V lookup: CDR1 MNHNS, CDR2 SASEGT. For the CDR3, the DNA is TGTGCCAGCTCGGTCAGGGGGTCGAGCAATCAGTCCCAGCATTTT. It is translated as CASSVRGSSNQSQHF.

This clonotype showed up many times. The rearrangement uses TRBV12-3 or TRBV12-4 and TRBJ2-6; D is uncertain. Trimming shortened V by 6 bases and J by 8 bases, and 14 bases separated the two germline ends. There are 14 residues in the CDR3. CDR3 amino acids: CASSPTRNPNVLTF. As DNA, the CDR3 is TGTGCCAGCAGCCCAACCAGAAATCCCAACGTCCTGACTTTC.

J is TRBJ2-7 and V is TRBV7-3; the D gene is possibly TRBD1 (6 bases). Germline V lookup: CDR1 SGHTA, CDR2 FQGTGA. The CDR3 contains 13 residues. The V gene lost 4 bases and the J gene lost 6 bases, with 13 bases spanning the gap. The chain's CDR3 is CASSSNTGTEQYF. CDR3 nucleotide sequence: TGTGCCAGCAGCTCCAATACAGGGACCGAGCAGTACTTC.

This clonotype has at least ten counts. This rearrangement joins TRBV15 to TRBJ1-1; a possible D gene is TRBD1 (5 bases). The CDR3 consists of 14 residues. Germline loops: CDR1 LNHNV, CDR2 YYDKDF (reference sequence). Trimming stripped 1 base from V and 8 bases from J, with 14 bases between. In nucleotides, the CDR3 is TGTGCCACCAGCAGAGGGACCGGGGGTAGGGAAGCTTTCTTT. It translates to CATSRGTGGREAFF.

This chain links TRBV29-1 with TRBJ1-1; D remains unclear. Germline values: CDR1 SQVTM, CDR2 ANQGSEA. The ends were cut back, 4 bases at V and 4 bases at J, with 13 bases in the middle. The CDR3 is made up of 13 amino acids. The CDR3 DNA reads TGCAGCGTTGGACGGACGGTGTTCACTGAAGCTTTCTTT. Its translation: CSVGRTVFTEAFF. Based on the CDR3 plus reference TRBV29-1 and TRBJ1-1, the full variable domain is SAVISQKPSRDICQRGTSLTIQCQVDSQVTMMFWYRQQPGQSLTLIATANQGSEATYESGFVIDKFPISRPNLTFSTLTVSNMSPEDSSIYLCSVGRTVFTEAFFGQGTRLTVV.

This clonotype has at least ten counts. The V call is TRBV20-1, the J call TRBJ1-5, with unresolved D. V shed 5 bases and J shed 5 bases, with 13 bases lying between them. Germline values: CDR1 DFQATT, CDR2 SNEGSKA (reference sequence). This CDR3 has 13 residues. This chain's CDR3 is CSASVLSDQPQHF. The CDR3 bases are TGCAGTGCTTCCGTCCTATCCGATCAGCCCCAGCATTTT.

This clonotype has at least ten counts. The chain combines TRBV30 with TRBJ2-7; D gene ambiguous. This CDR3 has 11 amino acids. V shed 5 bases and J shed 3 bases, with 8 bases lying between them. Germline CDR1 reads GTSNPN; CDR2 reads SVGIG (reference sequence). The CDR3: CAWETGYEQYF. CDR3 DNA: TGTGCCTGGGAGACGGGCTACGAGCAGTACTTC.